The 2 T cell receptor beta chains listed next were all sequenced from one sample in a study of blood T cell repertoires in COVID-19. The table came from immunoSEQ multiplex PCR; TCRdb's copy has only in-frame clones and leaves some out. Of fewer than 200,000 clones listed, 89% were seen once; the top ten hold 1.5% to 2%. Sequences were obtained from peripheral blood. The receptors originated from a man aged 18 to 30 who had recovered from COVID-19.

This rearrangement joins TRBV9 to TRBJ2-1, with D tentatively TRBD1 (6 bases). This CDR3 is 15 amino acids long. Trimming left V 4 bases short and J 6 bases short, with 17 bases between. Germline V gene data show CDR1 as SGDLS and CDR2 as YYNGEE. The CDR3 nucleotides read TGTGCCAGCAGCCCCCAGGACAGAATCGTCAATGAGCAGTTCTTC. Translated: CASSPQDRIVNEQFF.

This clone was observed a single time. The genes are TRBV19 and TRBJ2-5, with D maybe TRBD1 (6 bases). There are 14 residues in the CDR3. Germline V gives CDR1 LNHDA, CDR2 SQIVND (reference sequence). The V and J ends lost 4 bases and 5 bases respectively, with 14 bases between them. The CDR3 bases are TGTGCCAGTAGTAGGGAACAGGGCATGGAGACCCAGTACTTC. Residues: CASSREQGMETQYF.